This passage covers 22 T cell receptor beta chains from one sample sequenced in a study of blood T cell repertoires in COVID-19. Generated by immunoSEQ multiplex PCR, the TCRdb table keeps only in-frame clones and is missing some. This repertoire shows some 80,000 clones, 65% to 90% found once; its top ten account for 18%. The specimen was peripheral blood. These receptors all stem from a human donor in a cohort sampled during active COVID-19.

V usage is TRBV7-9 and J usage is TRBJ1-2, with 7 nucleotides matching TRBD1. J gave up 1 base and V 5 bases, and 10 bases lay outside the gene matches. Per the germline V gene, CDR1 is SEHNR and CDR2 is FQNEAQ (reference sequence). The CDR3 is made up of 16 amino acids. The CDR3 DNA is TGTGCCAGCAGCCCGGAATTAGGGGGCCTTAACTATGGCTACACCTTC. This codes for CASSPELGGLNYGYTF. Full variable domain (outside the CDR3, taken from reference TRBV7-9 and TRBJ1-2): DTGVSQNPRHKITKRGQNVTFRCDPISEHNRLYWYRQTLGQGPEFLTYFQNEAQLEKSRLLSDRFSAERPKGSFSTLEIQRTEQGDSAMYLCASSPELGGLNYGYTFGSGTRLTVV.

The chain joins TRBV6-2 or TRBV6-3 to TRBJ2-3; the D gene is possibly TRBD2 (6 bases). The V end was cut by 4 bases, the J end by 4 bases, with 9 bases between. In germline, CDR1 is MNHEY, CDR2 SVGEGT. This CDR3 region has 13 residues. CDR3 DNA: TGTGCCAGCAGTTCCGGACTACCAGATACGCAGTATTTT. It encodes CASSSGLPDTQYF.

The chain is built from TRBV4-1 and TRBJ1-2, with D possibly matching TRBD1 (6 bases). Trimming cost V 2 bases and J 3 bases, with 19 bases left between them. The CDR3 totals 17 residues. In germline, CDR1 is MGHRA, CDR2 YSYEKL. CDR3 sequence reads: CASSQLSSRGRDYGYTF. CDR3 DNA sequence: TGCGCCAGCAGCCAATTAAGTTCCAGGGGCAGGGACTATGGCTACACCTTC.

J is TRBJ1-1 and V is TRBV30; TRBD1 is a possible D gene (5 bases). The CDR3 runs 12 residues. The germline V gene encodes CDR1 GTSNPN and CDR2 SVGIG (reference sequence). Trimming took 4 bases from V and 3 from J, leaving 9 bases between them. The CDR3 DNA is TGTGCCTGGACGGGGGGACACACTGAAGCTTTCTTT. It encodes CAWTGGHTEAFF.

The DNA of the CDR3 is TGCAGCGGGGGGGGAGGCGCCCGTGGCTACACCTTC. Amino acids: CSGGGGARGYTF. V gene TRBV29-1 combines with J gene TRBJ1-2; a possible D gene is TRBD1 (5 bases). Germline values: CDR1 SQVTM, CDR2 ANQGSEA. The CDR3 contains 12 residues. V was cut by 7 bases and J by 7 bases, with 16 bases left in between.

The V gene is TRBV9, the J gene TRBJ2-7, with D perhaps TRBD1 (5 bases). The CDR3 has 13 amino acids. Per the germline V gene, CDR1 is SGDLS and CDR2 is YYNGEE. V was clipped by 2 bases and J by 4 bases, with 10 bases between them. Here the CDR3 DNA reads TGTGCCAGCAGCGTTGACAGTAGGTACGAGCAGTACTTC. Translating gives CASSVDSRYEQYF.

This rearrangement joins TRBV11-2 to TRBJ2-3, with TRBD2 as a possible D gene (5 bases). CDR3 length equals 15 residues. Germline CDR1 and CDR2: SGHAT and FQNNGV. The V gene lost 1 base and the J gene lost 1 base, with 9 bases spanning the gap. CDR3 in amino acids: CASSLGWRGTDTQYF. Written as DNA, the CDR3 is TGTGCCAGCAGCTTAGGTTGGCGGGGCACAGATACGCAGTATTTT.

The V and J genes are TRBV10-3 and TRBJ2-7; a possible D gene is TRBD2 (5 bases). The CDR3 totals 13 residues. The V gene's germline CDR1 is ENHRY and CDR2 SYGVKD. Trimming left V 7 bases short and J 0 bases short, with 10 bases between. As DNA, the CDR3 is TGTGCCATCAAGGGCCGGGACTCCTACGAGCAGTACTTC. Translating gives CAIKGRDSYEQYF.

V is TRBV27 and J is TRBJ2-7, with 11 bases matching TRBD1. V was clipped by 2 bases and J by 6 bases; unmatched bases: 6. The CDR3 length is 15 residues. CDR1 and CDR2 (germline): MNHEY, SMNVEV (reference sequence). CDR3: CASSLPGQGAREQYF. As DNA, the CDR3 is TGTGCCAGCAGTTTACCAGGACAGGGGGCGCGCGAGCAGTACTTC.

The chain recombines TRBV12-3 or TRBV12-4 with TRBJ2-7; 7 bases fit TRBD1. The CDR3 is 13 residues long. The trim removed 1 base at V and 6 bases at J, leaving 3 bases unmatched. CDR3 nucleotides: TGTGCCAGCAGTTTAGAACCAGGGGGCGAGCAGTACTTC. This gives the protein CASSLEPGGEQYF.

This chain links TRBV27 with TRBJ1-4, with D maybe TRBD1 (5 bases). This CDR3 spans 14 amino acids. Germline loops: CDR1 MNHEY, CDR2 SMNVEV (reference sequence). V lost 2 bases, J lost 10 bases, and 14 bases lay in between. CDR3 nucleotide sequence: TGTGCCAGCAGTTTAGCGGGTACCGGGGGAAAACTGTTTTTT. Translation gives CASSLAGTGGKLFF.

This rearrangement joins TRBV29-1 to TRBJ2-1, with TRBD1 matching over 10 bases. CDR1 SQVTM and CDR2 ANQGSEA come from the germline V gene. With 3 bases clipped from V and 6 bases from J, the junction kept 5 bases outside the gene matches. The CDR3 runs 14 residues. CDR3 nucleotides: TGCAGCGTTGATGGACAGGGGGTGGTCAATGAGCAGTTCTTC. Translating gives CSVDGQGVVNEQFF.

The chain couples TRBV5-4 to TRBJ2-7, with TRBD2 as a possible D gene (6 bases). CDR3 length: 15 residues. V was clipped by 1 base and J by 4 bases, with 15 bases between them. Germline V gene lookup returns CDR1 SGHNT and CDR2 YYREEE (reference sequence). The CDR3, as DNA: TGTGCCAGCAGCTTGAGGCAGGGAGGAACTTACGAGCAGTACTTC. This gives the protein CASSLRQGGTYEQYF. The full variable domain, with the rest looked up from reference TRBV5-4 and TRBJ2-7, is ETGVTQSPTHLIKTRGQQVTLRCSSQSGHNTVSWYQQALGQGPQFIFQYYREEENGRGNFPPRFSGLQFPNYSSELNVNALELDDSALYLCASSLRQGGTYEQYFGPGTRLTVT.

This clone was counted only a few times. The chain has TRBV19 and TRBJ1-1; TRBD1 might be the D (6 bases). The CDR3 extends over 14 amino acids. In germline, CDR1 is LNHDA, CDR2 SQIVND (reference sequence). Trimming removed 7 bases from V and 8 bases from J, with 20 bases in between. The CDR3 spells CASTTVPGQPEAFF. The CDR3 region has the DNA TGTGCCAGTACTACAGTCCCCGGACAGCCGGAAGCTTTCTTT.

This clone occurred once. This chain links TRBV27 with TRBJ1-2; 10 positions agree with TRBD1. Per germline, CDR1 MNHEY and CDR2 SMNVEV (reference sequence). This CDR3 has 16 amino acids. V lost 5 bases and J lost 5; bases outside the gene matches: 11. The CDR3 nucleotides read TGTGCCAGCAGTGGCCAAGGGCGGGACAGGGGTTATGGCTACACCTTC. Translated: CASSGQGRDRGYGYTF.

The V call is TRBV3-1 (or the pseudogene TRBV3-2), the J call TRBJ2-7; 11 nucleotides match TRBD2. Germline V gene data show CDR1 as LGHDT and CDR2 as YNNKEL (reference sequence). This CDR3 spans 16 amino acids. The V and J ends lost 0 bases and 6 bases, in that order; junction bases with no gene match: 7. In DNA, the CDR3 is TGTGCCAGCAGCCAAGAATTACTAGCGGGAGACGGCGAGCAGTACTTC. It codes for CASSQELLAGDGEQYF.

The rearrangement joins TRBV15 to TRBJ1-1, with D possibly being TRBD1 (5 bases). CDR1 is LNHNV, CDR2 YYDKDF, per germline (reference sequence). The CDR3 length is 15 residues. Deletions cut 3 bases from V and 1 base from J, with 12 bases between. In DNA, the CDR3 is TGTGCCACCAGCAGCAATTCCAGGGAGAACACTGAAGCTTTCTTT. It translates to CATSSNSRENTEAFF. Full variable domain (rest looked up from reference TRBV15 and TRBJ1-1): DAMVIQNPRYQVTQFGKPVTLSCSQTLNHNVMYWYQQKSSQAPKLLFHYYDKDFNNEADTPDNFQSRRPNTSFCFLDIRSPGLGDTAMYLCATSSNSRENTEAFFGQGTRLTVV.

The rearrangement uses TRBV18 and TRBJ2-5; a weak D match, TRBD1 (5 bases). Per the germline V gene, CDR1 is KGHSH and CDR2 is LQKENI. Trimming took off 0 bases at V and 4 bases at J, with 15 bases between the two ends. The CDR3 length is 16 residues. CDR3 residues: CASSPPSWQGGETQYF. The CDR3 nucleotides read TGTGCCAGCTCACCACCTTCTTGGCAGGGCGGAGAGACCCAGTACTTC.

The rearrangement links TRBV6-2 or TRBV6-3 to TRBJ2-7; D is unclear. Deletions cut 6 bases from V and 5 bases from J, with 17 bases between. Germline-derived CDR1 and CDR2 are MNHEY and SVGEGT. The CDR3 is 14 residues long. CDR3 coding DNA: TGTGCCAGCAGCTCCCCGCCACACCTCCACGAGCAGTACTTC. Protein product: CASSSPPHLHEQYF.

In its sample, this clone was seen a few times. The V and J genes are TRBV12-5 and TRBJ2-3; 7 bases agree with TRBD2. Looked up from germline, CDR1 is LGHNT and CDR2 is FRNRAP. The CDR3 is 15 amino acids. After removal of 1 base from V and 2 bases from J, the junction contained 3 bases not matched to a gene. The CDR3 DNA follows: TGTGCTAGTGGTTTGGGGACTAGATACACAGATACGCAGTATTTT. Its translation is CASGLGTRYTDTQYF.

The CDR3 DNA reads TGTGCCAGCTCACTACAGGGGGGGGAGAACACTGAAGCTTTCTTT. The encoded protein is CASSLQGGENTEAFF. The V and J genes are TRBV18 and TRBJ1-1; 8 bases line up with TRBD1. The germline V gene has CDR1 KGHSH and CDR2 LQKENI. Trimming at V came to 4 bases and at J to 1 base, leaving 5 bases not matched to a gene. CDR3 size: 15 residues.

The chain combines TRBV4-2 with TRBJ2-5, with 11 bases identical to TRBD2. Germline lookup yields CDR1 LGHNA and CDR2 YNFKEQ. This CDR3 has 16 residues. V shed 0 bases and J 3 bases; nucleotides not matched to a gene: 3. This CDR3 reads CASSQDRLAGKETQYF. The CDR3 nucleotides read TGTGCCAGCAGCCAAGATCGACTAGCGGGGAAAGAGACCCAGTACTTC.